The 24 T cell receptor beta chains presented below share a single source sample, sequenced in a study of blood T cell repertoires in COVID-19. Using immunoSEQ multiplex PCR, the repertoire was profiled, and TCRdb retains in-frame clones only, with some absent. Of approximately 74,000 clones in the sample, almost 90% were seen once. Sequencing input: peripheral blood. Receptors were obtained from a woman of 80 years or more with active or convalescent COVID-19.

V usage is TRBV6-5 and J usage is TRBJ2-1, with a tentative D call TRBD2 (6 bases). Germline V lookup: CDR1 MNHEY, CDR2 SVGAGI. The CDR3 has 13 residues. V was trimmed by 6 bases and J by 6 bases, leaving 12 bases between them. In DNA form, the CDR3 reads TGTGCCAGCAGCACGGGACTCTTCAATGAGCAGTTCTTC. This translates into CASSTGLFNEQFF.

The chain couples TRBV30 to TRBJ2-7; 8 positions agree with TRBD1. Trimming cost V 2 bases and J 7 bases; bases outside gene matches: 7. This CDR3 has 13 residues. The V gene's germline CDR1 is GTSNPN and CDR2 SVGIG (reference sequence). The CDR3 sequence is CAWSTRGLGEQYF. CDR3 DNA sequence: TGTGCCTGGAGTACCAGGGGGCTAGGGGAGCAGTACTTC.

CDR3 DNA sequence: TGCGCCAGCAGCTTGACCGGGACAGGGTTAAGGAGCTCCTACGAGCAGTACTTC. Translated, it gives CASSLTGTGLRSSYEQYF. This chain links TRBV5-1 with TRBJ2-7, with 9 positions matching TRBD1. Looked up from germline, CDR1 is SGHRS and CDR2 is YFSETQ. V lost 1 base, J lost 0 bases, and 11 bases stayed unmatched. This CDR3 region has 18 residues.

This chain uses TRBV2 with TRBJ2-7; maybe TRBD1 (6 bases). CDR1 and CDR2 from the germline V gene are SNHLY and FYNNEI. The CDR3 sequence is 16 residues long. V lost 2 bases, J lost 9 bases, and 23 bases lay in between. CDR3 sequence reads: CASSELRDRRGQTQYF. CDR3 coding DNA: TGTGCCAGCAGTGAATTGCGAGATAGGCGCGGACAGACGCAGTACTTC.

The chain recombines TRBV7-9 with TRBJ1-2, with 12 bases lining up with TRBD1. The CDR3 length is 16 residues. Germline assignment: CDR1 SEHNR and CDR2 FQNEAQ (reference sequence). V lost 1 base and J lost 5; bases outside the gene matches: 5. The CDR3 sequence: CASSLVGTGGGYGYTF. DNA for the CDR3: TGTGCCAGCAGCTTAGTCGGGACAGGGGGCGGGTATGGCTACACCTTC.

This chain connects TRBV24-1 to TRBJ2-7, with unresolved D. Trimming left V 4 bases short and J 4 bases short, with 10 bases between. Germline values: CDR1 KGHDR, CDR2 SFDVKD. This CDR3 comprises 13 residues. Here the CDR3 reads CATSDSGFYEQYF. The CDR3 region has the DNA TGTGCCACCAGTGACTCGGGTTTTTACGAGCAGTACTTC.

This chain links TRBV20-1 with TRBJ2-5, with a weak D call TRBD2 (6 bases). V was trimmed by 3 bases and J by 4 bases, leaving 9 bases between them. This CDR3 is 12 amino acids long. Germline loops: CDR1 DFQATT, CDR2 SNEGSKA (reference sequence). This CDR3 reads CSASTSRETQYF. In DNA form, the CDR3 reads TGCAGTGCTAGTACTAGCCGAGAGACCCAGTACTTC.

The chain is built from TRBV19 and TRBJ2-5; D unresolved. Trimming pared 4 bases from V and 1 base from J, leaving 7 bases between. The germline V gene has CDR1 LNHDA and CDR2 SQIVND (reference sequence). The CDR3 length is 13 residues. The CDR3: CASSTRGQETQYF. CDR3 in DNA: TGTGCCAGTAGTACCCGAGGCCAAGAGACCCAGTACTTC.

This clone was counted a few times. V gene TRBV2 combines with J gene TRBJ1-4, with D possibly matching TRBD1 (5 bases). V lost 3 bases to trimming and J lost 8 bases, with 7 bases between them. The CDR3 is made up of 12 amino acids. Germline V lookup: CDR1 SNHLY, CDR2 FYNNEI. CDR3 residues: CASSERGEKLFF. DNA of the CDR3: TGTGCCAGCAGTGAGCGGGGGGAAAAACTGTTTTTT.

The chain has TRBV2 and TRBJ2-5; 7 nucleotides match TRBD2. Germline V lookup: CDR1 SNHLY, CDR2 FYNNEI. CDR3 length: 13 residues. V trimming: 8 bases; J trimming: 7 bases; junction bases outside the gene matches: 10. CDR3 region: CASGPGTTGTQYF. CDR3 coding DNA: TGTGCCAGCGGTCCAGGGACTACAGGGACCCAGTACTTC.

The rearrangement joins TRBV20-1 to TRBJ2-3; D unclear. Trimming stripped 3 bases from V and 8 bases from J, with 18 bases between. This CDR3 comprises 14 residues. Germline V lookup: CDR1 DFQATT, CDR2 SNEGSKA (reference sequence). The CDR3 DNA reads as TGCAGTGCTAGTAGTCGGTCCGAAGCTTCTACGCAGTATTTT. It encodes CSASSRSEASTQYF.

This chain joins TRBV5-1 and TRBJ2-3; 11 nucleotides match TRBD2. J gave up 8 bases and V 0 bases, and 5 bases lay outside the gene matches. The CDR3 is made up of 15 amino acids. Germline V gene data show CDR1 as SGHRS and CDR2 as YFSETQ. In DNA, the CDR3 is TGCGCCAGCAGCTTGGGTACTAGCGGGGGTCCTACGCAGTATTTT. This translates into CASSLGTSGGPTQYF.

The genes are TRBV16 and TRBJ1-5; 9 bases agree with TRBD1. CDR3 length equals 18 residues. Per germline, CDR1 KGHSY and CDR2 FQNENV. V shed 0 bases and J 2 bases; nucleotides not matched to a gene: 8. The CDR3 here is CASSQSDRGLRGNQPQHF. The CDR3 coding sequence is TGTGCCAGCAGCCAATCGGACAGGGGTCTGAGGGGCAATCAGCCCCAGCATTTT.

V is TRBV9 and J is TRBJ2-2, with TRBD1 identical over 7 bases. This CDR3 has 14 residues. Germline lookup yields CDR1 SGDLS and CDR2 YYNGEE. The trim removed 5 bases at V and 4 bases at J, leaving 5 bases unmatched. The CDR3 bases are TGTGCCAGCAGGGGGACAGTATCCACCGGGGAGCTGTTTTTT. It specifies CASRGTVSTGELFF.

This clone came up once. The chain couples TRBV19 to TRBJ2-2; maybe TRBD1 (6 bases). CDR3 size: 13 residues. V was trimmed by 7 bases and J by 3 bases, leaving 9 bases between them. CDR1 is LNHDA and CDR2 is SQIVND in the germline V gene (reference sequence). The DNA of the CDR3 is TGTGCCAGTATTAACAGGGACACCGGGGAGCTGTTTTTT. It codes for CASINRDTGELFF.

In DNA form, the CDR3 reads TGCGCCAGCAGCCTACAGGGGTTGTCTAATGAAAAACTGTTTTTT. The encoded protein is CASSLQGLSNEKLFF. The gene calls are TRBV5-1 and TRBJ1-4; 7 bases match TRBD1. CDR3 length: 15 amino acids. V shed 4 bases, J shed 3 bases, and the junction held 6 bases outside the gene matches. Germline lookup yields CDR1 SGHRS and CDR2 YFSETQ.

The chain's CDR3 is CASSLGLAGSTDTQYF. Here the CDR3 DNA reads TGTGCCAGCAGCTTAGGACTAGCGGGGAGCACAGATACGCAGTATTTT. This sequence joins TRBV7-2 and TRBJ2-3, with 11 bases aligning to TRBD2. The CDR3 is 16 amino acids. V was clipped by 1 base and J by 0 bases; unmatched bases: 0. Per germline, CDR1 SGHTA and CDR2 FQGNSA.

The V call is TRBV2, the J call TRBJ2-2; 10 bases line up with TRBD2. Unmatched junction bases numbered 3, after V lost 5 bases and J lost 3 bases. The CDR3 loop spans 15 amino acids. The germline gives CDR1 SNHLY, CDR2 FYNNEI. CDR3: CASSSSGGDTGELFF. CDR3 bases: TGTGCCAGCAGTTCTAGCGGGGGTGACACCGGGGAGCTGTTTTTT.

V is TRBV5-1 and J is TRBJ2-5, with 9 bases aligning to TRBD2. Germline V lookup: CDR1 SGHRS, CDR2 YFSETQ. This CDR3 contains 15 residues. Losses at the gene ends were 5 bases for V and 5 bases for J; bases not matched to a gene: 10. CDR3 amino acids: CASRRLAEGGETQYF. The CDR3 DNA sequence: TGCGCCAGCAGGAGACTAGCGGAAGGCGGGGAGACCCAGTACTTC.

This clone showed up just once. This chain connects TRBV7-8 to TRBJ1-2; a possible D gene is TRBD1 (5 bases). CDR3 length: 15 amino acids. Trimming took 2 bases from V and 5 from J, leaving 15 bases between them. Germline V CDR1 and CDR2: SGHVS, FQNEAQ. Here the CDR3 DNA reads TGTGCCAGCAGCTTATTGGGGGGGTCCCTATATGGCTACACCTTC. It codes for CASSLLGGSLYGYTF.

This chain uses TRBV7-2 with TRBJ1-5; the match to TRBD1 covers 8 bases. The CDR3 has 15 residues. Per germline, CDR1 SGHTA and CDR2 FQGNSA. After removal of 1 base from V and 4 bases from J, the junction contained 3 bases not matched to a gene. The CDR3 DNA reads TGTGCCAGCAGCTTAGGGACAGGGACTAATCAGCCCCAGCATTTT. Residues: CASSLGTGTNQPQHF.

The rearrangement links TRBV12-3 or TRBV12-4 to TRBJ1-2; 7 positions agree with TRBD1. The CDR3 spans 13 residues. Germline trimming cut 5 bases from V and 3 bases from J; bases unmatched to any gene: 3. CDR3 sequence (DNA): TGTGCCAGCAGTGCCCAGGGGGACTATGGCTACACCTTC. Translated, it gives CASSAQGDYGYTF.

The CDR3 loop is CASSFIGVSYEQYF. The CDR3 DNA reads TGTGCCAGCAGTTTCATCGGGGTCTCCTACGAGCAGTACTTC. The chain has TRBV27 and TRBJ2-7; a weak D match, TRBD2 (5 bases). This CDR3 has 14 amino acids. The germline V gene has CDR1 MNHEY and CDR2 SMNVEV (reference sequence). V lost 3 bases to trimming and J lost 0 bases, with 9 bases between them.

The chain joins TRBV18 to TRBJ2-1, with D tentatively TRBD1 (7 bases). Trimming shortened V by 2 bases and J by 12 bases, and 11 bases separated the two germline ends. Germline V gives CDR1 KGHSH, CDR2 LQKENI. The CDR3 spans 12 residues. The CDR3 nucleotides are TGTGCCAGCTCACCAGGGCAGGGGGGGCAGTTCTTC. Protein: CASSPGQGGQFF.